This entry concerns a single T cell receptor (beta chain). The sample belongs to a study of technical replicates of blood from several donors. The assay was immunoSEQ multiplex PCR, and TCRdb's table has in-frame clones only and misses some. The sample lists fewer than 75,000 clones; roughly 88% were seen once. The TCR comes from a human donor in good health. Some clones in this sample may be carry-over from other donors' samples. Material for sequencing was PBMCs.

This CDR3 is CASSQLTLAGSTDTQYF. The CDR3 region has the DNA TGTGCCAGCAGCCAACTAACTCTAGCGGGGTCCACAGATACGCAGTATTTT. This chain connects TRBV4-2 to TRBJ2-3; 9 nucleotides agree with TRBD2. The CDR3 spans 17 residues. The germline V gene has CDR1 LGHNA and CDR2 YNFKEQ. The J segment lost 2 bases and the V segment lost 2 bases, leaving 8 bases of the junction unmatched.